This entry concerns a single TCR beta chain. The antigen is unknown. With V trimmed by 4 bases and J by 8 bases, 9 bases remained unmatched. Germline V CDR1 and CDR2: SGHRS, YFSETQ. The CDR3 contains 15 residues. Generated by immunoSEQ multiplex PCR, the TCRdb table keeps only in-frame clones and is missing some. The data contain some 70,000 clones, approximately 90% of them singletons. This specimen belongs to a study of OX40 agonist ivuxolimab in advanced cancers. About the study: Ivuxolimab doses were 0.01, 0.1, 0.3, 1.5, 3 or 10 mg/kg every 2 weeks. With a range of roughly 20 to 85, age averaged approximately 55 years, and more than 75% were male. Two patients with cutaneous melanoma and one with hepatocellular carcinoma, three in total, showed partial responses.

Findings and caveats of the study: Expanded peripheral T cells had an undetermined antigen specificity.

The chain recombines TRBV5-1 with TRBJ1-4, with 9 nucleotides matching TRBD1. Here the sequenced sample was CD4+ or CD8+ T cells sorted from blood, taken in a trial of the OX40 agonist ivuxolimab. This clonotype was sampled from an adult with an advanced solid tumor such as melanoma, head and neck, liver or kidney cancer. This CDR3 is CASSLAGTGYEKLFF. The DNA for the CDR3 is TGCGCCAGCAGCCTGGCCGGGACAGGGTACGAAAAACTGTTTTTT.